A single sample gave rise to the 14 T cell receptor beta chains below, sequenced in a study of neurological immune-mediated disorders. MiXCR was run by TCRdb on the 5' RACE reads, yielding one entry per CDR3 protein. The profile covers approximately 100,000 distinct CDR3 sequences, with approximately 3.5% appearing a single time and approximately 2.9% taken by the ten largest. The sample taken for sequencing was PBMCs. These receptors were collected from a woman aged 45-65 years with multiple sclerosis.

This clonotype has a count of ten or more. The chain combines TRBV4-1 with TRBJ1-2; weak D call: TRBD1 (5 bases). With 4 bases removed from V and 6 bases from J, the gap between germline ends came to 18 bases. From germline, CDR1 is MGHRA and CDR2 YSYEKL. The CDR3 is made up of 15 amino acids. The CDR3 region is CASSRGGGLGDGYTF. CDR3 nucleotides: TGCGCCAGCAGCCGAGGTGGGGGATTGGGAGATGGCTACACCTTC.

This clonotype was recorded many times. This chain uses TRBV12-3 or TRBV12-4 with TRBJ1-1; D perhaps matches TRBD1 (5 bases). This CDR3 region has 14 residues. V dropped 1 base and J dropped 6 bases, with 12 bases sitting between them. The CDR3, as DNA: TGTGCCAGCAGTTTAGGTATCGGGGACGCTGAAGCTTTCTTT. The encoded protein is CASSLGIGDAEAFF.

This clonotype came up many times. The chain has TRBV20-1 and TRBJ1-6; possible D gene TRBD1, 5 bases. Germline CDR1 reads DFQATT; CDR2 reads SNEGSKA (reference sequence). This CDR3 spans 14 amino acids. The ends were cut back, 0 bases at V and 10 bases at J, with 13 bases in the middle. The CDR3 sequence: CSARDPQGGSPLHF. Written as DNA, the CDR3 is TGCAGTGCTAGAGATCCCCAGGGTGGATCACCCCTCCACTTT.

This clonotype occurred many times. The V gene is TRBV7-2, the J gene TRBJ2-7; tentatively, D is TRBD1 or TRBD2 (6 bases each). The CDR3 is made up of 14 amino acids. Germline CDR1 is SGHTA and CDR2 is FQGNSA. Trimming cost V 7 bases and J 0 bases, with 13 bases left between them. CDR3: CASTKGGSSYEQYF. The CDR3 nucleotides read TGTGCCAGCACCAAAGGGGGGAGCTCCTACGAGCAGTACTTC. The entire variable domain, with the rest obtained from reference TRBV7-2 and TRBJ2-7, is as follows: GAGVSQSPSNKVTEKGKDVELRCDPISGHTALYWYRQSLGQGLEFLIYFQGNSAPDKSGLPSDRFSAERTGGSVSTLTIQRTQQEDSAVYLCASTKGGSSYEQYFGPGTRLTVT.

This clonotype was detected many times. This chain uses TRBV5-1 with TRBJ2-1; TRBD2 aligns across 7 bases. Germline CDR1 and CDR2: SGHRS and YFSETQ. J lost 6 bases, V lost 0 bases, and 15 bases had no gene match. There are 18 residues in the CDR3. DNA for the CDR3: TGCGCCAGCAGCTTGGCTATTCGTGTGGCTAGCGGATTCAATGAGCAGTTCTTC. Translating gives CASSLAIRVASGFNEQFF.

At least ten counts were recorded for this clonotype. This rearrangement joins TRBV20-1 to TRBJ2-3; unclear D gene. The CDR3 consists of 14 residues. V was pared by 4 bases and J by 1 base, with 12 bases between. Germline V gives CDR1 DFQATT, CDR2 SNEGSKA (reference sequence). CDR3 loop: CSANGSPGTDTQYF. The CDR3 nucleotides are TGCAGTGCTAACGGATCCCCTGGCACAGATACGCAGTATTTT.

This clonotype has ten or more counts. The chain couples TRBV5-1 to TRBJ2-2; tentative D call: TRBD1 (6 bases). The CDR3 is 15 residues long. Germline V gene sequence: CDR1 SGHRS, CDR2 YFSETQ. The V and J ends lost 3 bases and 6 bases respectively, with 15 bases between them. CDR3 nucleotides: TGCGCCAGCAGCTCCTTGGACAGTTTACCCGGGGAGCTGTTTTTT. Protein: CASSSLDSLPGELFF. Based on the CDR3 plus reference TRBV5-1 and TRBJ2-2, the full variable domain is KAGVTQTPRYLIKTRGQQVTLSCSPISGHRSVSWYQQTPGQGLQFLFEYFSETQRNKGNFPGRFSGRQFSNSRSEMNVSTLELGDSALYLCASSSLDSLPGELFFGEGSRLTVL.

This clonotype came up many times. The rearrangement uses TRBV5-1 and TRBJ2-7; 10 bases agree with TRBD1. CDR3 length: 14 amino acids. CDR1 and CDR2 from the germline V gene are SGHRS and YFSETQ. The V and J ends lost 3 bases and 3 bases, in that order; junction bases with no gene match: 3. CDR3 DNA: TGCGCCAGCAGCTCAGGGACAGGGGACTACGAGCAGTACTTC. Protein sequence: CASSSGTGDYEQYF.

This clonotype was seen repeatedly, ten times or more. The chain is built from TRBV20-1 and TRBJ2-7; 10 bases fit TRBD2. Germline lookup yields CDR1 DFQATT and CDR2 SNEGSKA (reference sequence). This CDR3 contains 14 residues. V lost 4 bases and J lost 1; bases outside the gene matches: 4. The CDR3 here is CSAKTSGLSYEQYF. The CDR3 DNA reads TGCAGTGCTAAGACTAGCGGGTTGTCCTACGAGCAGTACTTC.

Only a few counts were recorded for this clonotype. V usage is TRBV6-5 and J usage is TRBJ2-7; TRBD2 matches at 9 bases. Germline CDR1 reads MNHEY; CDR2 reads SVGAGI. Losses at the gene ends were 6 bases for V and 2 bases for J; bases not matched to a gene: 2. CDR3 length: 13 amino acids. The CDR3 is CASRLAGAYEQYF. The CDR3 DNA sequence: TGTGCCAGCAGATTAGCGGGAGCCTACGAGCAGTACTTC.

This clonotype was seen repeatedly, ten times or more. DNA of the CDR3: TGCGCCAGCAGCCACCTGACGGGGTACACCGGGGAGCTGTTTTTT. It specifies CASSHLTGYTGELFF. The chain recombines TRBV4-3 with TRBJ2-2; possibly TRBD2 for D (5 bases). The CDR3 is 15 residues long. In germline, CDR1 is LGHNA, CDR2 YSLEER. The V gene lost 3 bases and the J gene lost 3 bases, with 11 bases spanning the gap.

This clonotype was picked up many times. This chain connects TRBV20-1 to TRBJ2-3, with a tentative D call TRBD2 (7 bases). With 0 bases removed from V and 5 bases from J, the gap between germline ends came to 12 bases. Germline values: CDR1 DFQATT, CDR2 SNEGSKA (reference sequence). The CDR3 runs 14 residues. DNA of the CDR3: TGCAGTGCTAGAGAAGGGGGGGCTATAGATACGCAGTATTTT. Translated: CSAREGGAIDTQYF.

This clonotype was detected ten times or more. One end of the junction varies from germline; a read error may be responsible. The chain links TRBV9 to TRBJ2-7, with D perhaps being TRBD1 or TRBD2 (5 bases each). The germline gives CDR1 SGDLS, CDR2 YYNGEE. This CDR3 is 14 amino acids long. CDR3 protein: CVSSVLEGNYEQYF. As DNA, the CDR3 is TGTGTCAGCAGCGTTTTAGAGGGGAACTACGAGCAGTACTTC.

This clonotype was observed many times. CDR3 sequence (DNA): TGCGCCAGCAGCAGAGACAGGGGGGAACTCTATGGCTACACCTTC. This sequence encodes CASSRDRGELYGYTF. The chain recombines TRBV5-1 with TRBJ1-2; 9 bases line up with TRBD1. Germline V gives CDR1 SGHRS, CDR2 YFSETQ. The CDR3 extends over 15 amino acids. With 4 bases clipped from V and 4 bases from J, the junction kept 8 bases outside the gene matches. The complete variable domain, with remaining parts taken from reference TRBV5-1 and TRBJ1-2, reads KAGVTQTPRYLIKTRGQQVTLSCSPISGHRSVSWYQQTPGQGLQFLFEYFSETQRNKGNFPGRFSGRQFSNSRSEMNVSTLELGDSALYLCASSRDRGELYGYTFGSGTRLTVV.